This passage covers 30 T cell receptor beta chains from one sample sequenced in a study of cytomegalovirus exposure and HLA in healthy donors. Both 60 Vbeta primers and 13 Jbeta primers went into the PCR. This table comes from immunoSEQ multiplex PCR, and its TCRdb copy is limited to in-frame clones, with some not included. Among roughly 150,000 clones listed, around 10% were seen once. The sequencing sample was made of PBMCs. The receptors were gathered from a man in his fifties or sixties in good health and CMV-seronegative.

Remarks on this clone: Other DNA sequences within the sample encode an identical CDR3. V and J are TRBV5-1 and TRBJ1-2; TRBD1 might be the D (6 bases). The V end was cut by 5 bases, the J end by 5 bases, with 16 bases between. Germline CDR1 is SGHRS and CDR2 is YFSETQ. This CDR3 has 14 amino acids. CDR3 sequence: CASRRQVSQYGYTF. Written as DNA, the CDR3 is TGCGCCAGCAGAAGACAGGTATCCCAATATGGCTACACCTTC.

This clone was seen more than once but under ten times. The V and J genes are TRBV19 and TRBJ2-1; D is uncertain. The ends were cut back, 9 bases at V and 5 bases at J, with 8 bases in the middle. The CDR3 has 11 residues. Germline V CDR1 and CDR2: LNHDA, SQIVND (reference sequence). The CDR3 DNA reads TGTGCCAGCAGACTCGACAATGAGCAGTTCTTC. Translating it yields CASRLDNEQFF. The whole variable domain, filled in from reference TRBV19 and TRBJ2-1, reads DGGITQSPKYLFRKEGQNVTLSCEQNLNHDAMYWYRQDPGQGLRLIYYSQIVNDFQKGDIAEGYSVSREKKESFPLTVTSAQKNPTAFYLCASRLDNEQFFGPGTRLTVL.

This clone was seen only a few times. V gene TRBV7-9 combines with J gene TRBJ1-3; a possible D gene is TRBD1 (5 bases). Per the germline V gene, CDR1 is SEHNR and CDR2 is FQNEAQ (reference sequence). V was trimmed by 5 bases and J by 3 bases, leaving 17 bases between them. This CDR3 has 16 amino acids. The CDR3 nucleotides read TGTGCCAGCAGCCCCGTGGTGAGCCAGGGTGGAAACACCATATATTTT. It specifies CASSPVVSQGGNTIYF.

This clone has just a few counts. The CDR3 nucleotides are TGCGCCAGCAGGGACAGCGGGAGCACCGGGGAGCTGTTTTTT. This codes for CASRDSGSTGELFF. The V call is TRBV5-1, the J call TRBJ2-2; 8 bases are a match to TRBD2. Germline V gives CDR1 SGHRS, CDR2 YFSETQ. J lost 4 bases, V lost 5 bases, and 4 bases had no gene match. The CDR3 totals 14 residues.

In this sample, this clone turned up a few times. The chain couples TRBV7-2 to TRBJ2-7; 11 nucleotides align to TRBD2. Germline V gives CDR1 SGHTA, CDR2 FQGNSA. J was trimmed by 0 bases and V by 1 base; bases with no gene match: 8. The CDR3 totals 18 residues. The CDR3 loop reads CASSLGPSGRTLSYEQYF. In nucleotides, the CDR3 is TGTGCCAGCAGCTTAGGCCCTAGCGGGAGGACCCTCTCCTACGAGCAGTACTTC.

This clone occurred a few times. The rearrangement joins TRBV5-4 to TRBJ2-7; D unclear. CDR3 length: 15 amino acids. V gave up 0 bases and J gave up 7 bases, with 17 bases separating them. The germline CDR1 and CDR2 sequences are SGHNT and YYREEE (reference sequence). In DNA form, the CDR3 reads TGTGCCAGCAGCTTGGGGGCAGGCTCCCTGTGGGAGCAGTACTTC. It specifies CASSLGAGSLWEQYF.

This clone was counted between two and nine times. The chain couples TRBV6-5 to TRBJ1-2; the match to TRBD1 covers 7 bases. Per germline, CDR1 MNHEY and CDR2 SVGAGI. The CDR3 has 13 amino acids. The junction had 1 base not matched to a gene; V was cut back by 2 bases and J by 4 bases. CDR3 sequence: CASSYDRAYGYTF. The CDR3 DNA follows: TGTGCCAGCAGTTACGACAGGGCCTATGGCTACACCTTC.

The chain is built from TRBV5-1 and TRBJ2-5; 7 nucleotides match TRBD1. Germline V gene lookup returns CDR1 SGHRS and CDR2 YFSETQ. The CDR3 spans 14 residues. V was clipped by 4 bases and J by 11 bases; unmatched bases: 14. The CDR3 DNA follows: TGCGCCAGCAGCAGCGAAGAGGGGGCGCAGGAGCAGTACTTC. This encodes CASSSEEGAQEQYF.

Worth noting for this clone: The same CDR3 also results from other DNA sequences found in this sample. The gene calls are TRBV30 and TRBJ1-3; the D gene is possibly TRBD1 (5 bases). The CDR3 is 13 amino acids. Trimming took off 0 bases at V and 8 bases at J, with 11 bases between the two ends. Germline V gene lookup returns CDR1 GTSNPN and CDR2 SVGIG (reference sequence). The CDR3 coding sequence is TGTGCCTGGAGTGTAAGACGGGGGGACACCATATATTTT. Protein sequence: CAWSVRRGDTIYF. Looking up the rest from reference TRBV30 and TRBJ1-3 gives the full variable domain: SQTIHQWPATLVQPVGSPLSLECTVEGTSNPNLYWYRQAAGRGLQLLFYSVGIGQISSEVPQNLSASRPQDRQFILSSKKLLLSDSGFYLCAWSVRRGDTIYFGEGSWLTVV.

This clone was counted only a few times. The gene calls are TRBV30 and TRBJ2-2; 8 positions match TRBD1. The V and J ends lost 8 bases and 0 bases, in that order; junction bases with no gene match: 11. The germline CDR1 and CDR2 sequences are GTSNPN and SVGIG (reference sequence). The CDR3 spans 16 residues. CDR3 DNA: TGTGCCCGGGCCGGGACAGGCGCACCGAACACCGGGGAGCTGTTTTTT. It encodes CARAGTGAPNTGELFF.

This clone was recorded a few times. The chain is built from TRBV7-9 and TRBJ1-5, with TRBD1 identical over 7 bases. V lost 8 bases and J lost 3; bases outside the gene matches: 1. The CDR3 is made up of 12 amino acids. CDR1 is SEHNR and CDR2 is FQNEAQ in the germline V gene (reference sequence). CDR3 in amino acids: CASGTDNQPQHF. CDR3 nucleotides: TGTGCCAGCGGGACAGACAATCAGCCCCAGCATTTT.

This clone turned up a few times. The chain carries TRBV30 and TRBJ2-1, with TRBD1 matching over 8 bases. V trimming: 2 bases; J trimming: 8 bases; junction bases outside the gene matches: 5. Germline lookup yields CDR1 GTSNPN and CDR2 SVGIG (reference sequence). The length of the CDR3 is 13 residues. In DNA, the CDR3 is TGTGCCTGGAGTATGGACAGGGCCCATGAGCAGTTCTTC. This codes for CAWSMDRAHEQFF.

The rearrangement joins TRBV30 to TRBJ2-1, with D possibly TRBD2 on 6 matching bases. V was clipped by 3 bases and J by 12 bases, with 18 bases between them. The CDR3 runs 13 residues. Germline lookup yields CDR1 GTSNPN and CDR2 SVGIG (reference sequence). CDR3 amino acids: CAWSENPDYGQFF. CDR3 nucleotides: TGTGCCTGGAGCGAAAATCCGGACTACGGGCAGTTCTTC. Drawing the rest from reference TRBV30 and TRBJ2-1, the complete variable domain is SQTIHQWPATLVQPVGSPLSLECTVEGTSNPNLYWYRQAAGRGLQLLFYSVGIGQISSEVPQNLSASRPQDRQFILSSKKLLLSDSGFYLCAWSENPDYGQFFGPGTRLTVL.

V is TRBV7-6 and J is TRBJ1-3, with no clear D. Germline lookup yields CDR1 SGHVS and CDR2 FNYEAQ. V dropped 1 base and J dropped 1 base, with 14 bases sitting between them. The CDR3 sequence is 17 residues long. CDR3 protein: CASSLVRPDESGNTIYF. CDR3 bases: TGTGCCAGCAGCTTAGTGAGGCCTGATGAGTCTGGAAACACCATATATTTT.

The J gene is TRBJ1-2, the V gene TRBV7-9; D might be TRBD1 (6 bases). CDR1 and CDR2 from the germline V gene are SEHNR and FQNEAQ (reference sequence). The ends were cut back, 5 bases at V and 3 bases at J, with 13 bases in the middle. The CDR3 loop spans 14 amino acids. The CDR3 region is CASSLTGIDYGYTF. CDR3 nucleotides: TGTGCCAGCAGCCTAACAGGGATAGACTATGGCTACACCTTC.

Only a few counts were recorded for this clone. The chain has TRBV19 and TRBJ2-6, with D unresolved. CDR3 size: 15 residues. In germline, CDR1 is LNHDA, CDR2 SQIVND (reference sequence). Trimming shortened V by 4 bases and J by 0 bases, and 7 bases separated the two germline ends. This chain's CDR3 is CASSRRNSGANVLTF. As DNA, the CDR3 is TGTGCCAGTAGTAGGCGGAACTCTGGGGCCAACGTCCTGACTTTC.

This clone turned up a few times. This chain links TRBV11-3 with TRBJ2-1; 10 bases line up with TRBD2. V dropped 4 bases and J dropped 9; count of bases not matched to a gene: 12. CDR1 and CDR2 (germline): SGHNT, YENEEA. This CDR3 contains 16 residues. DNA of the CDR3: TGTGCCAGCAGCTGGGGAGCGGGAGGGCCCTCCGGTGAGCAGTTCTTC. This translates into CASSWGAGGPSGEQFF.

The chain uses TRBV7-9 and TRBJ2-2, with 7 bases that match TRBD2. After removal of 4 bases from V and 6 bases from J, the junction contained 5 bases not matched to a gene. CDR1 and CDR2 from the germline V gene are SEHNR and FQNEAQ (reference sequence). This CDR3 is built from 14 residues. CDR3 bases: TGTGCCAGCAGCTCGGGGAGGGGCGCCGGGGAGCTGTTTTTT. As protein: CASSSGRGAGELFF.

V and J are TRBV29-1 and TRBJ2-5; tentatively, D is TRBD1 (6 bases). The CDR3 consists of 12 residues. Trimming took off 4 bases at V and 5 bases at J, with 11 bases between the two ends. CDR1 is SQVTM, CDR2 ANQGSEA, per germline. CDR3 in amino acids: CSVARDTETQYF. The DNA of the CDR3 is TGCAGCGTTGCCCGGGACACGGAGACCCAGTACTTC.

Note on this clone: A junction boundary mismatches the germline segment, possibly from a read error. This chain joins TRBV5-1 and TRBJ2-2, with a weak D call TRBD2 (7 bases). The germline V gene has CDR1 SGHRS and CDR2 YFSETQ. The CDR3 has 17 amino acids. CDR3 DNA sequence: TGCGCCAGCAGCCCCCCGGGGGGCGGGGTCAACACCGGGGCGCTGTTTTTT. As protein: CASSPPGGGVNTGALFF.

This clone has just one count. In DNA form, the CDR3 reads TGTGCCAGCAGGCAACCGCAGGGAGGCTACACCTTC. It specifies CASRQPQGGYTF. This chain links TRBV27 with TRBJ1-2; D is possibly TRBD1 (5 bases). Trimming took off 6 bases at V and 8 bases at J, with 13 bases between the two ends. This CDR3 has 12 amino acids. CDR1 MNHEY and CDR2 SMNVEV come from the germline V gene (reference sequence).

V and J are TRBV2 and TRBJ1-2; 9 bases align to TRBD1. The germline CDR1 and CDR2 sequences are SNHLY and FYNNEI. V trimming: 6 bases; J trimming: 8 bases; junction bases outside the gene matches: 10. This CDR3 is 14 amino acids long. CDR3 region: CASRDDRGSAGYTF. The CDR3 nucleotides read TGTGCCAGCAGGGACGACAGGGGGAGTGCGGGCTACACCTTC.

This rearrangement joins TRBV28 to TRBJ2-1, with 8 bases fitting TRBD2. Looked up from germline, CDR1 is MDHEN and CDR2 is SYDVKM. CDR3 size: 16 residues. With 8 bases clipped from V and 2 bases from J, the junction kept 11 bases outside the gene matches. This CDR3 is CASYSPAGVTYNEQFF. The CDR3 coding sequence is TGTGCCAGCTACTCCCCAGCGGGAGTCACCTACAATGAGCAGTTCTTC. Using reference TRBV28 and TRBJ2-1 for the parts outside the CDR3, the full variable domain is DVKVTQSSRYLVKRTGEKVFLECVQDMDHENMFWYRQDPGLGLRLIYFSYDVKMKEKGDIPEGYSVSREKKERFSLILESASTNQTSMYLCASYSPAGVTYNEQFFGPGTRLTVL.

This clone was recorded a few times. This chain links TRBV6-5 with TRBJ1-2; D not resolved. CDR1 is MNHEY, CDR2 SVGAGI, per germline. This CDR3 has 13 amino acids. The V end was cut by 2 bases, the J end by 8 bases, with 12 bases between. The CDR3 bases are TGTGCCAGCAGTTACCCTTATGGAGGCGGCTACACCTTC. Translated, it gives CASSYPYGGGYTF.

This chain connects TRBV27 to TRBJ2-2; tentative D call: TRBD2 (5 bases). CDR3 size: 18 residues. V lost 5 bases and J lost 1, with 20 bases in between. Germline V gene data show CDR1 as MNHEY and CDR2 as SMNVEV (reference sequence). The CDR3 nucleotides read TGTGCCAGCAGTCGAGACTATATGGGGAGTCTGAACACCGGGGAGCTGTTTTTT. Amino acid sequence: CASSRDYMGSLNTGELFF.

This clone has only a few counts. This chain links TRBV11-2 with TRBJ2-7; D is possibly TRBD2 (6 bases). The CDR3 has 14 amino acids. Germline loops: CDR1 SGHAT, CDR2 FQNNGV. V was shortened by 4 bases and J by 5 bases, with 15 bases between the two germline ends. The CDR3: CASSYGLRGNEQYF. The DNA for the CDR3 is TGTGCCAGCAGCTACGGACTCCGCGGGAACGAGCAGTACTTC.

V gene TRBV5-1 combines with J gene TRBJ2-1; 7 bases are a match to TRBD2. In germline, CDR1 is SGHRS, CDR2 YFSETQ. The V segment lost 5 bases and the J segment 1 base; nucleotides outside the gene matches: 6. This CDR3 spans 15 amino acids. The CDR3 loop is CASSPGGGSYNEQFF. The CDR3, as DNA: TGCGCCAGCAGTCCGGGGGGAGGGTCCTACAATGAGCAGTTCTTC. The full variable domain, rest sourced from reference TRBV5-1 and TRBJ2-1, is KAGVTQTPRYLIKTRGQQVTLSCSPISGHRSVSWYQQTPGQGLQFLFEYFSETQRNKGNFPGRFSGRQFSNSRSEMNVSTLELGDSALYLCASSPGGGSYNEQFFGPGTRLTVL.

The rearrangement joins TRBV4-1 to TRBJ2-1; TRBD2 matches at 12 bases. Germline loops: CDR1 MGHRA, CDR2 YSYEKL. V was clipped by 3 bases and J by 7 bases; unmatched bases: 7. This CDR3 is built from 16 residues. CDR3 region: CASSQELAGGANEQFF. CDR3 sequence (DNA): TGCGCCAGCAGCCAGGAACTAGCGGGGGGTGCAAATGAGCAGTTCTTC.

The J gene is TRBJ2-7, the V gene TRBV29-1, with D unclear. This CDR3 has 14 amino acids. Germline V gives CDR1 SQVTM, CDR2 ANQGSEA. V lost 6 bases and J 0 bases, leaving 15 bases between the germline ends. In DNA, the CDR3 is TGCAGCGTGGTGTTGACTGAGAGCTCCTACGAGCAGTACTTC. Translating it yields CSVVLTESSYEQYF.

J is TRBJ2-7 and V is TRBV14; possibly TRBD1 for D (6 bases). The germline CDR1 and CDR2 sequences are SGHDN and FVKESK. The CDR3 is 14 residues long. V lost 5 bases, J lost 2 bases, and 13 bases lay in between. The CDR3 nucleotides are TGTGCCAGCAGCAATTCGGGACACCCCTACGAGCAGTACTTC. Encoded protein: CASSNSGHPYEQYF.